This TCR beta chain comes out of a study of T cells in localized non-small cell lung cancer. Overall study results and limits: Investigators sequenced only a single tumor region, leaving heterogeneity possible. There was higher T cell clonality in uninvolved adjacent lung than in tumor, and it was highest there.

Regarding this clone: Its antigen is still unknown.

Using immunoSEQ multiplex PCR, the repertoire was profiled, and TCRdb retains in-frame clones only, with some absent. Altogether 130,000 or so clones are present, roughly 90% being singletons, with the ten largest covering roughly 1.8%. This specimen was peripheral blood, taken before any cancer treatment. The clonotype was recovered from a female donor aged 60 or older with stage I lung adenocarcinoma.

In nucleotides, the CDR3 is TGTGCCACCTCGGGACAGGGTACTAACTATGGCTACACCTTC. Its translation: CATSGQGTNYGYTF. This chain links TRBV5-6 with TRBJ1-2, with 9 positions matching TRBD1. The CDR3 contains 14 residues. Germline V gene lookup returns CDR1 SGHDT and CDR2 YYEEEE. The junction had 6 bases not matched to a gene; V was cut back by 9 bases and J by 0 bases.